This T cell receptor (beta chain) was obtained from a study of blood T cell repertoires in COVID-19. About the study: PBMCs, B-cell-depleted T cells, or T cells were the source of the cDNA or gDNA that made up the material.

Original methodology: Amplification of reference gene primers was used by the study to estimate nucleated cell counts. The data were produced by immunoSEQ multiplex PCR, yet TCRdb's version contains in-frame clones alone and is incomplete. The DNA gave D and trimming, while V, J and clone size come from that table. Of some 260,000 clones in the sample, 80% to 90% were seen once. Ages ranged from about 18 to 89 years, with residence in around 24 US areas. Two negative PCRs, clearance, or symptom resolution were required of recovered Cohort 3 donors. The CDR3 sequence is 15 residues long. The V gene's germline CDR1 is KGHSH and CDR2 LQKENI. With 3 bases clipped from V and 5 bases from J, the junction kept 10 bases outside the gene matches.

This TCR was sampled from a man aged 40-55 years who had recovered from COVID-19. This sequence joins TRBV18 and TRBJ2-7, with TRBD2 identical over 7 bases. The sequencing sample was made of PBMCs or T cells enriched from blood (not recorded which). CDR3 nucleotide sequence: TGTGCCAGCTCACCTTCGGGAGGCCTAGGAGACGAGCAGTACTTC. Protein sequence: CASSPSGGLGDEQYF.